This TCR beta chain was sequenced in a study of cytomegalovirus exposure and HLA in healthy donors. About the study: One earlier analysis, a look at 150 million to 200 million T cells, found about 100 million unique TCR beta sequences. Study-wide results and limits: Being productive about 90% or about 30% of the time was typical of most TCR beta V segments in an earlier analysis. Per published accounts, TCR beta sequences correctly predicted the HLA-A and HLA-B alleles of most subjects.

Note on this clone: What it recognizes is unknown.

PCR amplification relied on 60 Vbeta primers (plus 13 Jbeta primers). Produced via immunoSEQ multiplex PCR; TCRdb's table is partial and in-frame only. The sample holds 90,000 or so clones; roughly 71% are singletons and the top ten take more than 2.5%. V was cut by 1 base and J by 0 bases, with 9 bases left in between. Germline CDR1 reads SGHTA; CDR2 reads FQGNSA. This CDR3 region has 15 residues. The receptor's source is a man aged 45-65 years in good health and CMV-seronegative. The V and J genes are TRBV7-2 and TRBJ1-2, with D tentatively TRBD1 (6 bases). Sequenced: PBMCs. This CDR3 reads CASSLVGAANYGYTF. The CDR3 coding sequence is TGTGCCAGCAGCTTAGTGGGGGCAGCTAACTATGGCTACACCTTC. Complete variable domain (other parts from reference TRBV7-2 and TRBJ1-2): GAGVSQSPSNKVTEKGKDVELRCDPISGHTALYWYRQSLGQGLEFLIYFQGNSAPDKSGLPSDRFSAERTGGSVSTLTIQRTQQEDSAVYLCASSLVGAANYGYTFGSGTRLTVV.